This T cell receptor (beta chain) was retrieved from a study of vaccination effects on CD4 cells after COVID-19. Study at large: Vaccination of participants consisted of two doses of either the BNT162b2 or mRNA-1273 vaccine.

Expansion of antigen-specific CD4+ T cells with viral peptide pools was carried out by the ViraFEST assay before sequencing. The authors isolated CD4+ T cells after around nine days of culture. Nucleocapsid antibodies stayed negative before and after vaccination, showing no earlier SARS-CoV-2 infection. The authors exchanged half the medium for IL-2 medium on days 3 and 7. The CDR3 is 15 residues long. CDR1 and CDR2 from the germline V gene are MNHEY and SVGAGI. Trimming took off 0 bases at V and 5 bases at J, with 11 bases between the two ends. TCRdb's copy holds only in-frame clones and misses some; the assay was immunoSEQ multiplex PCR. Of under 85,000 clones listed, roughly 74% are singletons. In the case of this clone: What it recognizes is unknown.

The chain employs TRBV6-5 and TRBJ2-1; a possible D gene is TRBD2 (5 bases). This receptor was obtained from a human donor who received a COVID-19 vaccine. The sample in question was CD4+ T cells from PBMCs cultured with HCoV-229E spike peptides, obtained before COVID-19 vaccination. CDR3 sequence: CASSYSALVNNEQFF. DNA for the CDR3: TGTGCCAGCAGTTACTCCGCACTAGTGAACAATGAGCAGTTCTTC.